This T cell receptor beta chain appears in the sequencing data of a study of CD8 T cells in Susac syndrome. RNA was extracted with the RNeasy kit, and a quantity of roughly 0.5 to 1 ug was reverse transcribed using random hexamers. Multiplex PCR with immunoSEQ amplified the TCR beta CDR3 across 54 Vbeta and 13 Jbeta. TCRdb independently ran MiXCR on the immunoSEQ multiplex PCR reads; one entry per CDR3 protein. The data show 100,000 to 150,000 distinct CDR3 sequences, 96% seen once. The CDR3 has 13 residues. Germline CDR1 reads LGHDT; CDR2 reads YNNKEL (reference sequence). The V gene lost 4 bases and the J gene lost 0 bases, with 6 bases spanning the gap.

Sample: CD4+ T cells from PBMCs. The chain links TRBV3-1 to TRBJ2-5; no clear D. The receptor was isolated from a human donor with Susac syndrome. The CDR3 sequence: CASSLRYQETQYF. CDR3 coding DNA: TGTGCCAGCAGCCTCAGATACCAAGAGACCCAGTACTTC.